This T cell receptor (beta chain) was identified during a study of shared clonotypes between healthy human individuals (dated by TCRdb to 2020 to 2021). About the full investigation: A couple of women and a few men aged 18 to 49 years were included in the cohort. For each donor, CD4 naive and CD4 memory were each given three plates, CD8 naive was given two plates, and CD8 memory was given one plate. The study deeply sequenced blood TCR repertoires of several healthy adults to estimate repertoire size and the extent of clonotype sharing between individuals. To increase sequencing depth and limit assay-specific biases, different laboratories used diverse techniques to prepare libraries and sequence TCR repertoires. Per donor, leukapheresis produced somewhere between about 0.9 and 9 billion PBMCs.

On the study overall, not on this receptor specifically: Larger estimated clonotype richness was generally found for naive subsets than for memory subsets. Incomplete sequencing was indicated by rarefaction of sorted-subset datasets, despite the large sequencing depth. Across a handful of donors, around 5% of naive CD4, roughly 3.5% of naive CD8, around 2.5% of memory CD4, and 0.4% of memory CD8 clonotypes were shared. Sampling was limited to blood, and TCR repertoires in tissue likely differ from TCR repertoires in blood. Because the study included only a small number of donors, the genetic and exposure-history diversity represented was limited. Higher generation probabilities were observed for clonotypes shared by all four sorted-subset donors than for non-shared clonotypes. Pairwise subsampling led to the expectation that sequencing depth would affect the degree of clonotype sharing among donors.

Using the deep immunoSEQ assay, TCR CDR3 regions were amplified from genomic DNA by multiplex PCR. Extracted genomic DNA from each cell subset was spread evenly across all wells of several immunoSEQ 96-well plates, with each plate serving as a replicate. For sorted subsets, around 0.2 ug genomic DNA, equal to some 28,000 T cell genomes, was loaded into each replicate PCR. Purified libraries were measured with a Qubit 3.0 fluorometer, size-checked on a Bioanalyzer 2100, and measured again with the KAPA Library Quantification kit. Every immunoSEQ 96-well plate was sequenced on a dedicated single-read 150-cycle Illumina NextSeq 550 flow cell. The study's processing was this. Because the immunoSEQ output held only junctional sequences and lacked quality scores, the filtering could not match the filtering applied to full-length reads. Sequences were annotated with PyIR, a Python wrapper for IgBLAST v1.9, and V/J genes and CDR3 were assigned using IMGT germline references. Any read was removed if the V/J assignment was weak (E-value above 1e-6), the CDR3 was missing, or the read contained stop codons, out-of-frame junctions, or ambiguous translated residues. V3J clonotypes were defined as sequences sharing an identical inferred V gene, J gene, and CDR3 amino acid sequence. The percentage overlap between two repertoires was calculated by dividing the number of shared unique clonotypes by the size of the smaller repertoire. Repertoire richness was assessed with RTK rarefaction, the Chao1 estimator, and Recon v2.1 estimates of unobserved clonotypes. Generation probabilities for all TCRbeta clonotypes obtained by the gDNA method from a few donors were computed using OLGA. This immuneACCESS table, as held by TCRdb, lists in-frame sequences with V and J called but not all clones. Of the missing ones, under half trace to an unresolved V gene in checked studies; the others have no known cause. V and J calls and clone size follow that table, whereas D and trimming were derived from the DNA. Present in this sample are some 2.4 million clones, roughly 93% of which were seen just once. About 0.38% of the sample is held by the ten biggest clonotypes.

On this clone: Its recognized antigen is unknown. Base-call qualities are not available, and no considerably larger clone is one nucleotide away.

The donors were healthy, HIV-negative adults who had no recently reported acute infections or vaccinations. Every donor was a Caucasian adult residing in Nashville, Tennessee, USA. CD4+ T cells were enriched through magnetic negative selection, after which naive cells were positively selected on CD45RA and the remaining negative fraction served as the memory subset. Blood was obtained by leukapheresis, after which PBMCs were separated by Ficoll-Histopaque density gradient centrifugation and cryopreserved in liquid nitrogen vapor phase. Analytical flow cytometry was used to check the purity and quantity of each magnetically sorted T cell population. Genomic DNA was isolated from every sorted fraction and measured by UV absorbance on a Nanodrop 2000c. CDR1 SQVTM and CDR2 ANQGSEA are derived from the germline V gene. The CDR3 goes from the cysteine to the phenylalanine over 15 residues. Only CDR3 DNA remains: 45 bases, in frame from the first base. Between the V and J ends, shortened by 1 base and 6 bases respectively, the junction contains 15 bases.

This clonotype was obtained from a man between 18 and 35 years old in good health. Some clones in this sample may be carry-over from other donors' samples. The chain is made from TRBV29-1 and TRBJ2-2; the D call is tentative, TRBD1 or TRBD2, as each matches 7 bases. Source material: naive CD4+ T cells from PBMCs. Interpreted using the paper, the cell subset or site label stands for: CD45RA+ positively selected. The bases are TGCAGCGTTGAAGGGCCAGGGGGGGGTCCCGGGGAGCTGTTTTTT. This yields the protein CSVEGPGGGPGELFF.